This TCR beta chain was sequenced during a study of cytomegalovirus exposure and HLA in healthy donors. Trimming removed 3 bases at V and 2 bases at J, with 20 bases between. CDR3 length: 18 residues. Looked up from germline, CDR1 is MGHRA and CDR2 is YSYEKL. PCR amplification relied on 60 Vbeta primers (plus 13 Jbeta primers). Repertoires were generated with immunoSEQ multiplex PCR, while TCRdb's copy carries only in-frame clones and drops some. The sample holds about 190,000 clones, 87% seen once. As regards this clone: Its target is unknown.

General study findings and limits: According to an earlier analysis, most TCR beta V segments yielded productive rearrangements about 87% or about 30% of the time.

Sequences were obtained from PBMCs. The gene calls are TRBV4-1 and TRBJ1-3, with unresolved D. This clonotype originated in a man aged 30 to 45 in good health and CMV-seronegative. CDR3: CASSHPPRSTLAGNTIYF. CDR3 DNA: TGCGCCAGCAGCCACCCCCCCCGATCCACGCTAGCTGGAAACACCATATATTTT.